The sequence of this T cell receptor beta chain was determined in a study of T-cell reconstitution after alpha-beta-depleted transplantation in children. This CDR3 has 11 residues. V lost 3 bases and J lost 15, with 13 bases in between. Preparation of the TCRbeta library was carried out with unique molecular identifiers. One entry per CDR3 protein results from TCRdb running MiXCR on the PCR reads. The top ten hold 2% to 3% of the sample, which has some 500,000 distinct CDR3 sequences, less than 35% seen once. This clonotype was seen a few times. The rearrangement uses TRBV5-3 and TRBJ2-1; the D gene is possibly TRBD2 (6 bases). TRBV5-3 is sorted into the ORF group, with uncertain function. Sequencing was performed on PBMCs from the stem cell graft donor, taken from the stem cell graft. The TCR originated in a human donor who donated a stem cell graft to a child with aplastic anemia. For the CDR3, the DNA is TGTGCCAGAAGCTCGGAGGGCCGCGGGTTCTTC. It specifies CARSSEGRGFF.